This T cell receptor beta chain was captured by sequencing in a study of blood T cells in healthy people across ages (dated by TCRdb to about 2015). Regarding the complete study: In model experiments, template switching captured roughly one uniquely barcoded TCR beta cDNA molecule for every two T cells. To track age-related changes in TCR beta repertoire diversity, the study relied on deep sequencing normalized with unique cDNA molecular identifiers. Donors were grouped into four age groups: young (average approximately 15 years), middle-aged (39), aged (about 60) and long-lived (around 80). Donors of different ages were randomly distributed across sequencing lanes to avoid experimental bias. Using the same blood draw, the study looked at two additional independent replicas of 1 million unique cDNA reads for two donors, one aged 18 to 30 and the other aged 80 or older.

Library creation used 5' RACE. The listed sequencing device is Illumina HiSeq 2500. A second PCR of about 7 to 12 cycles was run with a J-beta primer mix and a sample-barcoded 5' primer. A unique molecular identifier was introduced onto each TCR beta cDNA molecule by a template-switch 5' adaptor carrying 12 random nucleotides. At least 2.5 million CDR3-containing paired-end reads were obtained from each sample. The Mint cDNA synthesis kit, primed by a TRBC-specific oligonucleotide, was used to synthesize first-strand cDNA from all RNA. After uracil-DNA glycosylase treatment, a first 18-cycle PCR used universal primers M1SS and BC2_uni_R on all cDNA. For the original study's pipeline: Normalization of each sample was performed by random selection of 1 million high-quality reads, each carrying a distinct molecular identifier. Instead of being binned into consensus sequences, reads that shared molecular identifiers were thrown out. CDR3 identification, clonotype clustering and error correction used MiTCR with a Q25 quality threshold and the strictest error-elimination algorithm. A nonparametric unseen species model with Euler transformation was used to estimate a lower bound on total TCR beta diversity. Clones were called with MiXCR by TCRdb after fastp trimmed the public reads at Q25, and only in-frame beta chains were retained. Identical CDR3 proteins give one entry, which carries the most common genes and DNA. The V and J calls reflect TCRdb's pipeline rather than the authors' work. For this sample there are hundreds of thousands of distinct CDR3 sequences; 40% to 45% appear just once. The top ten constitute 30% of the sample.

Here is what the overall study found, with its caveats: Since profiling was done on bulk unsorted PBMCs, naive and antigen-experienced compartments could not be conclusively compared. The CMV infection status of donors was not known, potentially confounding age-related changes in expanded clonotypes. Observed TCR beta diversity per million T cells fell roughly linearly with age, and a significant reduction was already apparent by age around 40. The long-lived group showed more naive CD4+ T cells, fewer expanded clones and increased TCR diversity than the aged group, suggesting age selection. Observed TCR beta diversity correlated strongly with the percentage of naive T cells measured by flow cytometry. Estimates of total diversity based on one million sequenced T cells were regarded as lower bounds and as underestimates.

Note on this clonotype: Its antigen is not yet known. No much larger clone is present one base from it, and per-base qualities are unavailable.

The CDR3, cysteine through phenylalanine, is 17 amino acids long. Here the CDR3 DNA is all that survives: 51 bases in frame from base 1. CDR1 KGHDR and CDR2 SFDVKD were looked up in the germline V gene. The 39 donors, aged roughly 6 to 95 years, were systemically healthy Caucasian individuals from Russia. Ten milliliters of peripheral blood were drawn from each donor into EDTA-treated Vacutainer tubes. Ficoll-Paque density-gradient centrifugation was used to isolate PBMCs, with at least 7 million obtained per sample. Trizol reagent was used to extract total RNA from PBMCs, with at least 5 micrograms per sample. For every donor, an aliquot of PBMCs went through flow cytometry to measure the percentages of naive CD45RAhigh/CD27high T cells.

The receptor chain draws on TRBV24-1 and TRBJ2-1; the D segment could be TRBD1, given 5 matching bases. The J call is in doubt because the DNA end fits TRBJ2-7 better. The TCR was taken from an elderly man in good health. Sequenced sample: blood. The bases read TGTGCCACCAGTGATCGTGCTACAGGAAGCTCCTACAATGAGCAGTACTTC. Its protein reads: CATSDRATGSSYNEQYF.